This TCR beta chain is drawn from a study of CD8 T cells in ankylosing spondylitis (dated by TCRdb to 2015 to 2018). A note on the overall study: T cell receptor beta repertoires were profiled in healthy donors and ankylosing spondylitis patients so that disease-linked TCR variants could be found. Peripheral blood samples were taken, and synovial fluid was additionally collected from ankylosing spondylitis patients. The full study cohort was made up of about two dozen ankylosing spondylitis patients and 108 healthy donors.

Study-wide findings and limitations: A TCR beta motif made up of several highly homologous amino acid variants appeared to be characteristic of blood from ankylosing spondylitis patients. A CD8+ phenotype was shown by the disease-linked clones, which were found at relatively low frequencies in peripheral blood. The disease-linked clones were reported as significantly enriched in matched synovial fluid samples from ankylosing spondylitis patients. Some motif variants had previously been reported in the synovial fluid and blood of reactive arthritis patients, which suggests shared mechanisms of disease initiation.

The CDR3 numbers 16 residues from cysteine through phenylalanine. The only DNA kept is the CDR3, 48 bases in frame from the first base. From V the trimming removes 7 bases and from J it removes 5 bases, while the gene matches leave 7 bases of the junction unaccounted for. Based on the germline V gene (reference sequence), the CDR1 and CDR2 sequences are MNHEY and SMNVEV. Sequencing was carried out with an Illumina HiSeq 2500. Quantitative 5'-RACE with molecular barcodes was the method used to prepare the TCR beta libraries. The authors' analysis ran thus. To identify disease-linked TCR variants, a new computational method was used, one built on a probabilistic model of VDJ rearrangement. The public reads were reprocessed in TCRdb via fastp at Q25 and MiXCR, keeping in-frame beta chains. Rows with a matching CDR3 protein are joined into one entry that keeps the most common DNA and genes. These V and J calls derive from TCRdb rather than the authors' analysis. Here the sample has about 500,000 distinct CDR3 sequences; approximately 5.3% occur a single time. Jointly, the top ten make up around 3.5% of the sample.

This clonotype was seen many times. Its antigen is currently not known. Base-call qualities are not available, and no considerably larger clone is one nucleotide away. The material sequenced was blood, either unsorted or a sorted T cell fraction (not recorded which). The rearrangement joined TRBV27 to TRBJ2-2; 13 nucleotides in the junction match TRBD2. This clonotype was sampled from a male donor with ankylosing spondylitis. The CDR3 reads as follows: CASILAGGPETGELFF. The DNA reads as follows: TGTGCCAGCATACTAGCGGGGGGGCCTGAAACCGGGGAGCTGTTTTTT.